This note documents a single TCR beta chain sequence. The antigen is undetermined. Trimming cost V 5 bases and J 3 bases, with 7 bases left between them. The CDR3 is made up of 11 amino acids. From germline, CDR1 is DFQATT and CDR2 SNEGSKA (reference sequence). Expressed TCRB transcripts were sequenced because the entire RNA isolate underwent reverse transcription. The repertoire was sequenced with immunoSEQ multiplex PCR; TCRdb's copy has only in-frame clones and lacks some. Among fewer than 550,000 clones listed, about an eighth were seen once. This sample was taken from a study of beta chain features in type 1 diabetes. Study summary: Age, gender and cell yields were similar between patients and healthy donors. Broader study findings: The naive, central memory and Treg TCRB repertoires showed an apparent similarity that was greater among patients than among healthy donors. These data did not resolve whether HLA type affects TCRB rearrangement.

It was via CD45RO/CCR7/CD25/CD127/CD95/CD27 that CD4+ naive, central memory, regulatory and stem cell-like memory cells were sorted. The material sequenced was naive CD4+ T cells from blood. The sequence derives from a woman under 30 in good health. The chain links TRBV20-1 to TRBJ1-2; no clear D. CDR3 DNA: TGCAGTGCTGGCCAGGACTATGGCTACACCTTC. This gives the protein CSAGQDYGYTF.